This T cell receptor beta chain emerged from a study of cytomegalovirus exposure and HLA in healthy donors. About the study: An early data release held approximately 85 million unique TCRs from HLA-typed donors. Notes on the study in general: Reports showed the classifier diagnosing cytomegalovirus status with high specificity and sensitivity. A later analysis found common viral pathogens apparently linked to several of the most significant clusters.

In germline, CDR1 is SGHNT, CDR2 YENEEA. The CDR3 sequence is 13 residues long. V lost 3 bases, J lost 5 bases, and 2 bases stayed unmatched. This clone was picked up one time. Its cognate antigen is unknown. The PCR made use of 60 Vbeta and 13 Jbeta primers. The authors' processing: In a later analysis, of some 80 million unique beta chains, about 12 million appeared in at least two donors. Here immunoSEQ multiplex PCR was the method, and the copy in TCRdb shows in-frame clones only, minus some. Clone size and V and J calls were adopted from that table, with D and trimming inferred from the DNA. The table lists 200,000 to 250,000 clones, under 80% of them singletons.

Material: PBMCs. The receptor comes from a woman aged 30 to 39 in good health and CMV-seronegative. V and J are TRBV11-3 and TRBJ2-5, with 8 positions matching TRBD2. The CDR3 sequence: CASSFTGGETQYF. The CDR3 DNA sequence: TGTGCCAGCAGCTTCACGGGAGGGGAGACCCAGTACTTC.